This T cell receptor beta chain appears in the sequencing data of a study of blood T cell repertoires in COVID-19. Each participant's cohort was designated according to participant-reported clinical history. This CDR3 spans 14 amino acids. The germline V gene encodes CDR1 SGHDN and CDR2 FVKESK. The V end lost 1 base, the J end lost 0 bases, and 7 bases lay between the germline ends. As handled by the study authors: Estimated nucleated cell counts came from reference gene primer amplification. Produced via immunoSEQ multiplex PCR; TCRdb's table is partial and in-frame only. V and J calls and clone size come straight from that table; D and trimming were deduced from the DNA. The top ten hold 15% to 19% of the sample, which has about 250,000 clones, 65% to 90% seen once.

The material sequenced was PBMCs or T cells enriched from blood (not recorded which). The J gene is TRBJ2-7, the V gene TRBV14; D unresolved. This receptor was obtained from a young man who had recovered from COVID-19. In nucleotides, the CDR3 is TGTGCCAGCAGCCAAGTCCCCGTCTCCTACGAGCAGTACTTC. Amino acids: CASSQVPVSYEQYF.